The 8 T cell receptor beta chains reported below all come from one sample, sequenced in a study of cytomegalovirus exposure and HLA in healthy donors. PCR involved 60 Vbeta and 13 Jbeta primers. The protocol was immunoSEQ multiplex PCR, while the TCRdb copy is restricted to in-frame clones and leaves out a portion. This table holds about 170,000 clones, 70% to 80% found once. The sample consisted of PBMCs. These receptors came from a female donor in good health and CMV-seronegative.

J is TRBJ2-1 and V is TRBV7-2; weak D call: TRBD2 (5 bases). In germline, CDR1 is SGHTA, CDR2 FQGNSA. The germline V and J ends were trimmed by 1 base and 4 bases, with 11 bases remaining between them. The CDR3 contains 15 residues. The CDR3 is CASSLVTGIYNEQFF. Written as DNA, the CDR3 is TGTGCCAGCAGCTTAGTGACGGGGATTTACAATGAGCAGTTCTTC.

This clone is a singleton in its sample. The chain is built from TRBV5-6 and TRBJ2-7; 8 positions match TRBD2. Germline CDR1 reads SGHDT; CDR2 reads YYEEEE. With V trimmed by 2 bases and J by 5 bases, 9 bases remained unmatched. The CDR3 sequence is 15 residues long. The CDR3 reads CASSLPSGSSDEQYF. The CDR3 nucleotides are TGTGCCAGCAGCTTACCCAGCGGGAGCAGCGACGAGCAGTACTTC.

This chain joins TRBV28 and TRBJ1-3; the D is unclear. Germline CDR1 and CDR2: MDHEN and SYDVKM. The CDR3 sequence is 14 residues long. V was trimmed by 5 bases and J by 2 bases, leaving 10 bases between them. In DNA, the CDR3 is TGTGCCAGCAGTAAGCACGGTACTGGAAACACCATATATTTT. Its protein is CASSKHGTGNTIYF.

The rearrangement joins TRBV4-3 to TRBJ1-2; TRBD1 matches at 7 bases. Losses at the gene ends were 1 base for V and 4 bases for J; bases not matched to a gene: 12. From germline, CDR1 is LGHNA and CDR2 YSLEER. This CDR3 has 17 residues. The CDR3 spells CASSQAIPGQTSYGYTF. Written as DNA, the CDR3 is TGCGCCAGCAGCCAAGCTATTCCGGGACAGACATCCTATGGCTACACCTTC.

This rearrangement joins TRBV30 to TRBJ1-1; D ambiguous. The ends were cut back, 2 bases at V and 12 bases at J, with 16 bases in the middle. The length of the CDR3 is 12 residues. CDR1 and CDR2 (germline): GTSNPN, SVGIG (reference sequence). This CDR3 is CAWSPRGRMTFF. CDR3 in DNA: TGTGCCTGGAGTCCCCGTGGGCGTATGACTTTCTTT.

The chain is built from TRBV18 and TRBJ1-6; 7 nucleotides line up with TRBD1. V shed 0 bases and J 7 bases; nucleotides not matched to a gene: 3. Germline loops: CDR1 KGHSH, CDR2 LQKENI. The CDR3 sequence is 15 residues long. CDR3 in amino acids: CASSPPTGANSPLHF. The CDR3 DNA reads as TGTGCCAGCTCACCACCTACAGGGGCAAATTCACCCCTCCACTTT.

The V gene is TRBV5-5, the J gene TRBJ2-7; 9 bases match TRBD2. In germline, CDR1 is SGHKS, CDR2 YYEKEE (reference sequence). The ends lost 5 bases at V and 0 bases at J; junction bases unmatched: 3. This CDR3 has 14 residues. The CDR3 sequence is CASRRLAVSYEQYF. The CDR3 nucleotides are TGTGCCAGCAGACGACTAGCGGTCTCCTACGAGCAGTACTTC.

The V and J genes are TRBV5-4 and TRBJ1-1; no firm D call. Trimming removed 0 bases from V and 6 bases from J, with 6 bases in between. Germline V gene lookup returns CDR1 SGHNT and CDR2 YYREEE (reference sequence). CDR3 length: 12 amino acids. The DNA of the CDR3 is TGTGCCAGCAGCTTGGCCAGATCTGAAGCTTTCTTT. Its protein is CASSLARSEAFF.